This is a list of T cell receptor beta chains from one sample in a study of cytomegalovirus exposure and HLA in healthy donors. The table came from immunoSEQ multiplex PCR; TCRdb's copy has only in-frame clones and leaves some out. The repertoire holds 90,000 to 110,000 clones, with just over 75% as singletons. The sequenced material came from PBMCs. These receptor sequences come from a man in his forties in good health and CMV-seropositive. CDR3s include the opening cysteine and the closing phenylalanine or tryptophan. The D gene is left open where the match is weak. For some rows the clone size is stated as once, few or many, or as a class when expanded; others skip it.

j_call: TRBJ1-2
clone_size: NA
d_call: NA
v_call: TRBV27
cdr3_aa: CASRQGPAYGYTF
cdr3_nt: TGTGCCAGCCGCCAGGGGCCGGCCTATGGCTACACCTTC

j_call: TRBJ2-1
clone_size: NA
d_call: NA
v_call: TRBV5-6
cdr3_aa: CASSWGVGGSQFF
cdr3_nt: TGTGCCAGCAGCTGGGGGGTTGGGGGATCGCAGTTCTTC

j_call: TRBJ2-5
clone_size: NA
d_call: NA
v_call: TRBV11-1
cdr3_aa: CASSLGNRAEETQYF
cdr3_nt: TGTGCCAGCAGCTTGGGAAACAGGGCCGAAGAGACCCAGTACTTC

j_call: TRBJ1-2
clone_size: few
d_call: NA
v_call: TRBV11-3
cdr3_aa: CASSSHREVNYGYTF
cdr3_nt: TGTGCCAGCAGCTCCCACAGGGAAGTTAACTATGGCTACACCTTC

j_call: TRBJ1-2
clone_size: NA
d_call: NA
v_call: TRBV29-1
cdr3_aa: CSVAGSYGYTF
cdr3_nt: TGCAGCGTTGCGGGTTCCTATGGCTACACCTTC

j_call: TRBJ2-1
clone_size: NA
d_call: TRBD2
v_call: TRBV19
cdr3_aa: CASSISVAGEALGDEQFF
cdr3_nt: TGTGCCAGTAGTATATCTGTAGCGGGAGAGGCCCTCGGCGATGAGCAGTTCTTC

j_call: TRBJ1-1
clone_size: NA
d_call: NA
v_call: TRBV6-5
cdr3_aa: CASSYSLRGDTEAFF
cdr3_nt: TGTGCCAGCAGTTACTCACTCAGGGGAGACACTGAAGCTTTCTTT

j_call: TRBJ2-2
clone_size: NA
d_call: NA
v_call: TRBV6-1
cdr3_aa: CASSLGRGRPGELFF
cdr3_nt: TGTGCCAGCAGTTTAGGCAGGGGAAGACCCGGGGAGCTGTTTTTT

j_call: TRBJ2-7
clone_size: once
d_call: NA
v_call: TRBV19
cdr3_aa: CASSIVPTSEQYF
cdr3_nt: TGTGCCAGTAGTATAGTTCCGACTAGCGAGCAGTACTTC

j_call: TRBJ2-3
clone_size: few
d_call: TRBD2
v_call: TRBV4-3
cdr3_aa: CASSQGAGVTDTQYF
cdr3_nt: TGCGCCAGCAGCCAAGGAGCGGGAGTAACAGATACGCAGTATTTT

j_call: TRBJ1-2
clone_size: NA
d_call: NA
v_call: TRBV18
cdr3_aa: CASSLLQGSGYGYTF
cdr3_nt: TGTGCCAGCTCACTATTACAGGGCTCGGGATATGGCTACACCTTC

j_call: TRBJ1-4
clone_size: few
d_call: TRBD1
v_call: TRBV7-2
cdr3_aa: CASSLGRGLEKLFF
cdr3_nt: TGTGCCAGCAGCTTAGGTAGGGGGCTGGAGAAACTGTTTTTT

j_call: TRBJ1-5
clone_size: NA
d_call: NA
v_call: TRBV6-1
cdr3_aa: CASSPSALAPQPQHF
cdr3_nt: TGTGCCAGCAGCCCTTCCGCCCTGGCTCCTCAGCCCCAGCATTTT

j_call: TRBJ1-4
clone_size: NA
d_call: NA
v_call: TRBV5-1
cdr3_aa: CASSLDFSTTNEKLFF
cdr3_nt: TGCGCCAGCAGCCTGGACTTTTCGACAACTAATGAAAAACTGTTTTTT

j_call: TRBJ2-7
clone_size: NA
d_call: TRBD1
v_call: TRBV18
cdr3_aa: CASSRGTGGYEQYF
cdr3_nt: TGTGCCAGCTCACGAGGAACAGGGGGTTACGAGCAGTACTTC

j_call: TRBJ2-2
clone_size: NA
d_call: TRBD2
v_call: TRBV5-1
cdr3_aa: CASSFEAGLAGELFF
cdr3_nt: TGCGCCAGCAGCTTTGAGGCGGGACTAGCCGGGGAGCTGTTTTTT

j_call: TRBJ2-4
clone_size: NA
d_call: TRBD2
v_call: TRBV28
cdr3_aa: CASSPLLAGLENIQYF
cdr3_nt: TGTGCCAGCAGTCCTCTACTAGCGGGGTTGGAAAACATTCAGTACTTC

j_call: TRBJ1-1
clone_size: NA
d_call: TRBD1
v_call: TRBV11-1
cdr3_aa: CASSLLTGGRTEAFF
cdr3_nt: TGTGCCAGCAGCTTACTGACAGGGGGTCGAACTGAAGCTTTCTTT

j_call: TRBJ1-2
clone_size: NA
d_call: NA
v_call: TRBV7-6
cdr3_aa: CASSATGAPNYGYTF
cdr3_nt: TGTGCCAGCAGCGCCACAGGTGCTCCTAACTATGGCTACACCTTC

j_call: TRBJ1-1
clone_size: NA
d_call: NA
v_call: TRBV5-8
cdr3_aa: CASSLDPRWTEAFF
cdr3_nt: TGTGCCAGCAGCTTGGATCCCCGGTGGACTGAAGCTTTCTTT

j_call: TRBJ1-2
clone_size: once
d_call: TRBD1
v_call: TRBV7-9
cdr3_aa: CALTGTGLGYGYTF
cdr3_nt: TGTGCCCTCACCGGGACAGGGCTGGGCTATGGCTACACCTTC

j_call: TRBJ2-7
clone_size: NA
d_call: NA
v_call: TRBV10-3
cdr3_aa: CAISTGIEQYF
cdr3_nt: TGTGCCATCTCAACAGGGATCGAGCAGTACTTC

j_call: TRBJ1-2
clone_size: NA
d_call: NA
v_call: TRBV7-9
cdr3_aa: CASSLGQGNYGYTF
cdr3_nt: TGTGCCAGCAGCTTGGGGCAGGGGAACTATGGCTACACCTTC

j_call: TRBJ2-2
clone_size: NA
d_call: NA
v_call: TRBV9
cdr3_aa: CASSVQGNANTGELFF
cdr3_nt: TGTGCCAGCAGCGTACAGGGCAACGCGAACACCGGGGAGCTGTTTTTT

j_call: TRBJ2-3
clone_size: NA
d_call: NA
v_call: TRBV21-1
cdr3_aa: CASSNVGTGAVIYGTDTQYF
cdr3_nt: NA

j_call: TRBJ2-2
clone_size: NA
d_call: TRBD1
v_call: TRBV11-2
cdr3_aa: CASSSGGADTGELFF
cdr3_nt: TGTGCCAGCAGCTCAGGGGGCGCGGACACCGGGGAGCTGTTTTTT

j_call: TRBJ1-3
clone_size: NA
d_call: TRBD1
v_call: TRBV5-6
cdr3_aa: CASSFPGGSSSGNTIYF
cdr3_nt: TGTGCCAGCAGCTTTCCAGGGGGCTCTAGCTCTGGAAACACCATATATTTT

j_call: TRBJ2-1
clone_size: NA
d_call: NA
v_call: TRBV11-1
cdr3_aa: CASSLAGAGNEQFF
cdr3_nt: TGTGCCAGCAGCTTAGCGGGGGCAGGTAATGAGCAGTTCTTC

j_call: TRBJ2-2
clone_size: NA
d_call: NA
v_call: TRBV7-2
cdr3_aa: CASSPDSYTGELFF
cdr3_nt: TGTGCCAGCAGCCCTGACAGTTACACCGGGGAGCTGTTTTTT

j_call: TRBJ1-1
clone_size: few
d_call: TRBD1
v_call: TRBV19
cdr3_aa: CASSLQGGTEAFF
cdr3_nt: TGTGCCAGTAGCTTACAGGGGGGCACTGAAGCTTTCTTT

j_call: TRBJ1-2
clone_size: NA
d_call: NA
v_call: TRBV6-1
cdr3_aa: CASSEAQMGLSYGYTF
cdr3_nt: TGTGCCAGCAGTGAAGCGCAAATGGGACTTAGCTATGGCTACACCTTC

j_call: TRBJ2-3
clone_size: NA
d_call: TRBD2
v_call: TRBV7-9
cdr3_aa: CSSSTSLALSGSPDTQYF
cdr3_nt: TGTTCCAGCAGCACCAGCCTGGCCCTTAGCGGGAGTCCAGATACGCAGTATTTT